These 27 T cell receptor beta chains were sequenced from one sample in a study of CD8+CD57+ T cells in acquired aplastic anemia. Both TCR beta VDJ combination and CDR3 sequence profiling were carried out. Genomic DNA was the template for this profiling. TCRdb reanalysed the reads using MiXCR and keeps one entry per CDR3 protein. Among some 170,000 distinct CDR3 sequences listed, roughly 47% were seen once. Source material: sorted CD4+, CD8+, or CD8+CD57+ T cells (not recorded which) from PBMCs. These receptors were taken from a human donor in good health.

The chain has TRBV7-6 and TRBJ2-7; weak D call: TRBD1 (5 bases). This CDR3 is built from 13 residues. V lost 0 bases to trimming and J lost 8 bases, with 11 bases between them. CDR1 is SGHVS, CDR2 FNYEAQ, per germline. The CDR3 here is CASSLAGRAQQYF. Written as DNA, the CDR3 is TGTGCCAGCAGCTTAGCAGGCAGGGCTCAGCAGTACTTC.

In its sample, this clonotype was seen many times. The chain joins TRBV7-2 to TRBJ2-4; D uncertain. The germline V gene encodes CDR1 SGHTA and CDR2 FQGNSA. The germline V and J ends were trimmed by 2 bases and 9 bases, with 5 bases remaining between them. The CDR3 sequence is 11 residues long. The CDR3 DNA follows: TGTGCCAGCAGCTTATTTGGCATTCAGTACTTC. This gives the protein CASSLFGIQYF. The entire variable domain, with the rest obtained from reference TRBV7-2 and TRBJ2-4, is as follows: GAGVSQSPSNKVTEKGKDVELRCDPISGHTALYWYRQSLGQGLEFLIYFQGNSAPDKSGLPSDRFSAERTGGSVSTLTIQRTQQEDSAVYLCASSLFGIQYFGAGTRLSVL.

This clonotype was detected only a few times. The rearrangement links TRBV28 to TRBJ1-5, with no clear D. Germline-derived CDR1 and CDR2 are MDHEN and SYDVKM. Trimming stripped 6 bases from V and 4 bases from J, with 10 bases between. This CDR3 region has 13 residues. The CDR3 coding sequence is TGTGCCAGCAGAGAGACCGGGAATCAGCCCCAGCATTTT. Encoded protein: CASRETGNQPQHF.

This clonotype was counted between two and nine times. This chain uses TRBV24-1 with TRBJ2-1, with TRBD1 identical over 9 bases. After removal of 10 bases from V and 3 bases from J, the junction contained 6 bases not matched to a gene. Looked up from germline, CDR1 is KGHDR and CDR2 is SFDVKD. There are 14 residues in the CDR3. Written as DNA, the CDR3 is TGTGCCACTCAACAGGGGGCTGGCTACAATGAGCAGTTCTTC. It specifies CATQQGAGYNEQFF.

The chain uses TRBV24-1 and TRBJ2-3, with D possibly being TRBD2 (6 bases). V was clipped by 3 bases and J by 3 bases, with 6 bases between them. The CDR3 consists of 13 residues. The germline V gene has CDR1 KGHDR and CDR2 SFDVKD. The CDR3 region is CATSDGGTDTQYF. For the CDR3, the DNA is TGTGCCACCAGTGATGGAGGGACAGATACGCAGTATTTT.

This clonotype was detected many times. V and J are TRBV6-5 and TRBJ2-2, with D unresolved. The V gene's germline CDR1 is MNHEY and CDR2 SVGAGI. This CDR3 has 16 residues. V was cut by 0 bases and J by 6 bases, with 14 bases left in between. The CDR3, as DNA: TGTGCCAGCAGTTACTCACCAACCCCTAAGGCCGGGGAGCTGTTTTTT. It translates to CASSYSPTPKAGELFF.

The chain joins TRBV19 to TRBJ2-7; 9 bases match TRBD1. The germline V gene encodes CDR1 LNHDA and CDR2 SQIVND (reference sequence). The ends lost 11 bases at V and 5 bases at J; junction bases unmatched: 7. The CDR3 loop spans 12 amino acids. CDR3 residues: CACNRGQDEQYF. The CDR3 DNA sequence: TGTGCCTGCAACAGGGGGCAGGACGAGCAGTACTTC. The whole variable domain, remainder taken from reference TRBV19 and TRBJ2-7, is DGGITQSPKYLFRKEGQNVTLSCEQNLNHDAMYWYRQDPGQGLRLIYYSQIVNDFQKGDIAEGYSVSREKKESFPLTVTSAQKNPTAFYLCACNRGQDEQYFGPGTRLTVT.

This clonotype was found many times. V usage is TRBV12-3 or TRBV12-4 and J usage is TRBJ1-2; TRBD1 is a possible D gene (5 bases). This CDR3 contains 12 residues. Trimming removed 6 bases at V and 7 bases at J, with 12 bases between. Here the CDR3 DNA reads TGTGCCAGCAGGAGGGACGTCGGTGGCTACACCTTC. It specifies CASRRDVGGYTF.

This clonotype was found many times. The rearrangement links TRBV27 to TRBJ1-2; 8 bases are a match to TRBD1. Trimming at V came to 6 bases and at J to 7 bases, leaving 7 bases not matched to a gene. Germline values: CDR1 MNHEY, CDR2 SMNVEV (reference sequence). The CDR3 runs to 13 residues. This CDR3 reads CASRKTGGGGYTF. The CDR3, as DNA: TGTGCCAGCAGAAAAACAGGGGGTGGTGGCTACACCTTC.

This clonotype has ten or more counts. The gene calls are TRBV19 and TRBJ2-1; 12 bases map to TRBD2. Germline CDR1 LNHDA, CDR2 SQIVND (reference sequence). CDR3 length: 17 amino acids. J lost 7 bases, V lost 4 bases, and 11 bases had no gene match. The CDR3 sequence: CASSTPLAGGPRNEQFF. The CDR3 DNA is TGTGCCAGTAGTACCCCCCTAGCGGGAGGGCCCAGGAATGAGCAGTTCTTC.

This clonotype was picked up a small number of times. The chain combines TRBV4-3 with TRBJ1-1; perhaps TRBD1 as D (6 bases). Germline V gene lookup returns CDR1 LGHNA and CDR2 YSLEER. The CDR3 is 16 amino acids. Between the trimmed V and J ends, which lost 5 bases and 3 bases, there was a span of 19 bases. CDR3 residues: CASSSGGYSGYTEAFF. CDR3 DNA sequence: TGCGCCAGCAGCTCCGGGGGCTATTCGGGCTACACTGAAGCTTTCTTT.

The J gene is TRBJ2-1, the V gene TRBV12-3 or TRBV12-4; possible D gene TRBD2, 6 bases. The CDR3 consists of 18 residues. Trimming stripped 7 bases from V and 0 bases from J, with 22 bases between. CDR3 protein: CASMTGDVGESSYNEQFF. CDR3 in DNA: TGTGCCAGCATGACGGGAGATGTAGGGGAGAGCTCCTACAATGAGCAGTTCTTC.

This clonotype occurred many times. The chain recombines TRBV5-1 with TRBJ1-1; 8 bases line up with TRBD1. The CDR3 is 11 residues long. Trimming took 5 bases from V and 7 from J; bases not matched to a gene: 1. In germline, CDR1 is SGHRS, CDR2 YFSETQ. The CDR3 is CASRQGDEAFF. The CDR3 bases are TGCGCCAGCAGACAGGGGGATGAAGCTTTCTTT.

The sample holds one count of this clonotype. This chain connects TRBV25-1 to TRBJ2-7, with TRBD1 as a possible D gene (6 bases). The CDR3 totals 13 residues. Germline lookup yields CDR1 MGHDK and CDR2 SYGVNS. V lost 7 bases and J 1 base, leaving 11 bases between the germline ends. CDR3 sequence: CASKKTGSYEQYF. CDR3 nucleotide sequence: TGTGCCAGCAAAAAGACAGGTTCCTACGAGCAGTACTTC.

In its sample, this clonotype was seen a few times. The chain links TRBV27 to TRBJ1-6; the D is unclear. This CDR3 region has 17 residues. CDR1 and CDR2 from the germline V gene are MNHEY and SMNVEV (reference sequence). V was shortened by 2 bases and J by 0 bases, with 11 bases between the two germline ends. The DNA of the CDR3 is TGTGCCAGCAGTTTACTCTGGGGTGGCTCCTATAATTCACCCCTCCACTTT. It is translated as CASSLLWGGSYNSPLHF.

The V gene is TRBV9, the J gene TRBJ1-2; no reliable D call. Trimming took 6 bases from V and 6 from J, leaving 6 bases between them. Germline assignment: CDR1 SGDLS and CDR2 YYNGEE. This CDR3 has 10 residues. Written as DNA, the CDR3 is TGTGCCAGCACCCGGGATGGCTACACCTTC. Translated, it gives CASTRDGYTF.

This clonotype was recorded at least ten times. The chain has TRBV11-2 and TRBJ2-7; 7 nucleotides match TRBD2. Trimming cost V 2 bases and J 0 bases; bases outside gene matches: 7. Germline lookup yields CDR1 SGHAT and CDR2 FQNNGV. CDR3 length: 16 amino acids. DNA of the CDR3: TGTGCCAGCAGCTTAATCCGTAGCGGGTCCTCCTACGAGCAGTACTTC. Its protein product is CASSLIRSGSSYEQYF. Full variable domain (remainder filled in from reference TRBV11-2 and TRBJ2-7): EAGVAQSPRYKIIEKRQSVAFWCNPISGHATLYWYQQILGQGPKLLIQFQNNGVVDDSQLPKDRFSAERLKGVDSTLKIQPAKLEDSAVYLCASSLIRSGSSYEQYFGPGTRLTVT.

As regards this clonotype: In this CDR3 the conserved last residue, phenylalanine or tryptophan, is missing, so a read error is likely. The limits of the CDR3 on the DNA are not certain, so only TCRdb's listed CDR3 is given. This rearrangement joins TRBV7-8 to TRBJ2-7; the table's D gene call, TRBD1, was not cross checked with the DNA. The germline V gene has CDR1 SGHVS and CDR2 FQNEAQ. Counting both end residues, the CDR3 totals 8 amino acids. This CDR3 is CASMARDR.

This clonotype was picked up many times. The chain employs TRBV10-3 and TRBJ2-1; D is perhaps TRBD1 (6 bases). This CDR3 region has 14 residues. CDR1 is ENHRY, CDR2 SYGVKD, per germline. V lost 6 bases and J 1 base, leaving 10 bases between the germline ends. The CDR3 protein is CAISPQGSYNEQFF. CDR3 in DNA: TGTGCCATCAGCCCACAGGGTTCCTACAATGAGCAGTTCTTC.

The gene calls are TRBV10-3 and TRBJ2-3; D may correspond to TRBD1 or TRBD2 (5 bases each). From germline, CDR1 is ENHRY and CDR2 SYGVKD. This CDR3 contains 14 residues. V was pared by 4 bases and J by 0 bases, with 8 bases between. The CDR3 DNA reads as TGTGCCATCAGTGGAGGGACCAGCACAGATACGCAGTATTTT. As protein: CAISGGTSTDTQYF.

This clonotype was counted many times. Here the CDR3 DNA reads TGTGCCAGCAGCTGGGCGACAGGGACTGAGCAGTTCTTC. Translated, it gives CASSWATGTEQFF. This chain links TRBV7-6 with TRBJ2-1; 7 nucleotides align to TRBD1. The length of the CDR3 is 13 residues. The germline V gene encodes CDR1 SGHVS and CDR2 FNYEAQ. V shed 4 bases and J 9 bases; nucleotides not matched to a gene: 6.

This clonotype was observed at least ten times. V and J are TRBV20-1 and TRBJ2-7; D gene ambiguous. Germline V gene lookup returns CDR1 DFQATT and CDR2 SNEGSKA (reference sequence). The CDR3 runs to 11 residues. The germline V and J ends were trimmed by 6 bases and 3 bases, with 9 bases remaining between them. DNA of the CDR3: TGCAGTGCAGGACGGATCTACGAGCAGTACTTC. The encoded protein is CSAGRIYEQYF.

This clonotype has just one count. The V and J genes are TRBV15 and TRBJ2-6; no reliable D call. V lost 3 bases and J 0 bases, leaving 21 bases between the germline ends. The germline gives CDR1 LNHNV, CDR2 YYDKDF (reference sequence). The CDR3 spans 20 residues. CDR3 DNA sequence: TGTGCCACCAGCAGCAGATCCTTACAGTGGATAAACTCTGGGGCCAACGTCCTGACTTTC. Encoded protein: CATSSRSLQWINSGANVLTF.

The gene calls are TRBV3-1 and TRBJ2-1, with 13 bases that match TRBD2. Per germline, CDR1 LGHDT and CDR2 YNNKEL (reference sequence). V was clipped by 3 bases and J by 4 bases; unmatched bases: 3. CDR3 length: 16 amino acids. CDR3: CASSQQLAGGYNEQFF. Written as DNA, the CDR3 is TGTGCCAGCAGCCAGCAACTAGCGGGGGGGTACAATGAGCAGTTCTTC.

This clonotype was observed a handful of times. The chain is built from TRBV19 and TRBJ2-1; 11 bases fit TRBD2. The J segment lost 12 bases and the V segment lost 5 bases, leaving 24 bases of the junction unmatched. There are 19 residues in the CDR3. CDR1 is LNHDA and CDR2 is SQIVND in the germline V gene (reference sequence). The CDR3 DNA is TGTGCCAGTAGTGACAAATCCCCCGTAGCGGGAGGGTCGGATGATGTGCAGTTCTTC. Its protein is CASSDKSPVAGGSDDVQFF.

The genes are TRBV7-2 and TRBJ1-2; no reliable D call. Germline CDR1 SGHTA, CDR2 FQGNSA. Deletions cut 4 bases from V and 4 bases from J, with 10 bases between. The CDR3 spans 13 residues. CDR3 residues: CASSSAHLYGYTF. The CDR3 DNA sequence: TGTGCCAGCAGCTCGGCGCACCTCTATGGCTACACCTTC.

V gene TRBV10-3 combines with J gene TRBJ1-1, with D unclear. This CDR3 has 13 amino acids. CDR1 is ENHRY, CDR2 SYGVKD, per germline. Trimming removed 6 bases from V and 3 bases from J, with 11 bases in between. The CDR3 loop is CAISANKDTEAFF. Here the CDR3 DNA reads TGTGCCATCAGCGCGAACAAGGACACTGAAGCTTTCTTT.